This T cell receptor beta chain was retrieved from a study of OX40 agonist ivuxolimab in advanced cancers. Study information: Clinicians treated patients with ivuxolimab, an agonistic anti-OX40 (CD134) antibody. Findings of the study overall: CD4+ and CD8+ T cells in blood underwent clonal expansion by week 6 at 0.1 to 3.0 mg/kg. CD8+ T cells were the subset that, on average, had more expanded clones than CD4+.

The data were produced by immunoSEQ multiplex PCR, yet TCRdb's version contains in-frame clones alone and is incomplete. Altogether approximately 54,000 clones are present, about 80% being singletons, with the ten largest covering about 2.9%. V gave up 2 bases and J gave up 6 bases, with 17 bases separating them. CDR3 length: 15 amino acids. Looked up from germline, CDR1 is SNHLY and CDR2 is FYNNEI. By frequency in the sample, this clone is medium-sized. Its antigen is as yet unknown. The V gene is TRBV2, the J gene TRBJ2-7; D is unresolved. This specimen was CD4+ or CD8+ T cells sorted from blood, taken in a trial of the OX40 agonist ivuxolimab. This receptor was identified in an adult with an advanced solid tumor such as melanoma, head and neck, liver or kidney cancer. The CDR3 protein is CASSERTAQFGEQYF. The CDR3 nucleotides read TGTGCCAGCAGTGAACGGACGGCGCAGTTCGGCGAGCAGTACTTC.